The source of this T cell receptor (beta chain) is a study of CD4 and CD8 cells across lung adenocarcinoma regions. The patients had localized lung adenocarcinoma, a non-small cell subtype. TCRdb reprocessed the PCR reads with MiXCR, giving one entry per CDR3 protein. The table includes thousands of distinct CDR3 sequences, 45% to 65% detected once. Germline assignment: CDR1 MNHEY and CDR2 SVGAGI. This CDR3 comprises 13 residues. The ends were cut back, 2 bases at V and 8 bases at J, with 9 bases in the middle. By share of the sample, this clonotype is medium-sized. Sequencing was carried out using CD8+ T cells from the center of a lung tumor. This receptor was obtained from a female donor with lung adenocarcinoma. The CD4 and CD8 labels of this study may be unreliable. This sequence joins TRBV6-5 and TRBJ1-4; D is unresolved. This CDR3 is CASSYRDGEKLFF. CDR3 DNA: TGTGCCAGCAGTTACAGAGATGGGGAAAAACTGTTTTTT.